What follows is one T cell receptor beta chain and its context. This sample stems from a study of glioma-infiltrating T cells after dendritic cell vaccination. Sequencing was performed with immunoSEQ multiplex PCR; in TCRdb, only in-frame clones are kept and a portion is missing. The repertoire holds 75,000 to 95,000 clones, with 75% to 85% as singletons. Time point defined: after dendritic cell vaccination, including at tumor progression/relapse. The CDR3 length is 12 residues. Germline loops: CDR1 SQVTM, CDR2 ANQGSEA. V was clipped by 5 bases and J by 0 bases, with 7 bases between them. This TCR came from a human donor with glioblastoma. The chain carries TRBV29-1 and TRBJ1-2, with unresolved D. The source was blood, collected after dendritic cell vaccination. DNA of the CDR3: TGCAGCGTTCAGGCTACTAACTATGGCTACACCTTC. Amino acids: CSVQATNYGYTF.